Described below is a single T cell receptor (beta chain) sequence and its context. With 4 bases clipped from V and 3 bases from J, the junction kept 6 bases outside the gene matches. Per germline, CDR1 SGHRS and CDR2 YFSETQ. This CDR3 comprises 14 residues. This entry is derived from a study of blood T cell repertoires in COVID-19. Study context: Acute-phase and convalescent COVID-19 samples originated in the United States, Italy and Spain. PBMCs, B-cell-depleted T cells, or T cells provided the cDNA or gDNA that made up the material.

The authors' processing: Amplified reference gene primers provided the basis for estimating nucleated cell counts. The method was immunoSEQ multiplex PCR; TCRdb's version includes in-frame clones alone and lacks a portion of them. That table furnishes V, J and clone size, whereas the DNA furnished D and trimming. Here the sample spans roughly 250,000 clones, about 89% being singletons. Sequencing was performed on peripheral blood. This sequence originates from a man between 25 and 39 years old with acute or convalescent COVID-19. The V gene is TRBV5-1, the J gene TRBJ2-5; the match to TRBD1 covers 7 bases. CDR3 sequence reads: CASSRGQAKETQYF. The CDR3 nucleotides read TGCGCCAGCAGCCGCGGACAGGCTAAAGAGACCCAGTACTTC.